This record looks at one T cell receptor (beta chain) sequence and its context. What it binds is unknown. This sample was included in a study of OX40 agonist ivuxolimab in advanced cancers. Overall study: With ivuxolimab, an agonistic anti-OX40 (CD134) antibody, patients were treated.

Clones were read by immunoSEQ multiplex PCR, and TCRdb kept only the in-frame ones, dropping some. This table holds roughly 60,000 clones, about 89% found once. Germline V gene data show CDR1 as SGHNT and CDR2 as YYREEE (reference sequence). The CDR3 is 15 amino acids. Unmatched junction bases numbered 6, after V lost 4 bases and J lost 3 bases. General observations from the study: At doses 0.1 to 3.0 mg/kg, CD4+ and CD8+ clones expanded. Partial responders at 0.1-3.0 mg/kg showed near-lowest clonal expansion.

The V call is TRBV5-4, the J call TRBJ1-1, with 10 bases lining up with TRBD1. The receptor's source is an adult with an advanced solid tumor such as melanoma, head and neck, liver or kidney cancer. Sequencing was performed on CD4+ or CD8+ T cells sorted from blood, taken in a trial of the OX40 agonist ivuxolimab. CDR3: CASSPVDRGHTEAFF. The CDR3 nucleotides are TGTGCCAGCAGCCCCGTTGACAGGGGGCACACTGAAGCTTTCTTT.